This is a list of T cell receptor beta chains from one sample in a study of T cell responses to AZD1222 COVID-19 vaccine. This table comes from immunoSEQ multiplex PCR, and its TCRdb copy is limited to in-frame clones, with some not included. The data hold around 150,000 clones, with about 92% observed a single time. The specimen was peripheral blood, collected 28 days after the second AZD1222 dose. The receptors shown here come from an adult who received the AZD1222 COVID-19 vaccine. Each CDR3 is given with its conserved first and last residue. The D gene is left open where the match is weak. Clone size is shown for a subset of rows, as once, few, many or a class of expanded clone.

.	TRBJ1-3	TRBV5-5	.	TGTGCCAGCAGCATAAGACCCTTCTCTGGAAACACCATATATTTT	CASSIRPFSGNTIYF
.	TRBJ1-3	TRBV7-8	TRBD1	TGTGCCAGCAGCGCGACAGGGAGCGGCGGAAACACCATATATTTT	CASSATGSGGNTIYF
.	TRBJ2-7	TRBV5-5	.	TGTGCCAGCAGCTTTGTAGACGGTACCTACGAGCAGTACTTC	CASSFVDGTYEQYF
.	TRBJ1-3	TRBV5-1	.	TGCGCCAGCAGCTTGGGACAGAGAAAGGACACCATATATTTT	CASSLGQRKDTIYF
.	TRBJ1-1	TRBV3-1/TRBV3-2	.	TGTGCCAGCAGCCAAGATTGGAGGGGGTTTGAAGCTTTCTTT	CASSQDWRGFEAFF
once	TRBJ1-2	TRBV10-3	.	TGTGCCATCATGGGGGGCGGTGCTGGCTACACCTTC	CAIMGGGAGYTF
.	TRBJ1-6	TRBV14	TRBD1	TGTGCCAGCAGCCAAGCCCTCGGGACAGAGCTCCACTTT	CASSQALGTELHF
.	TRBJ2-2	TRBV27	.	TGTGCCAGCAGCGAGGGCCGGTCCAGTCGTATCACCGGGGAGCTGTTTTTT	CASSEGRSSRITGELFF
.	TRBJ2-3	TRBV7-2	.	TGTGCCAGCAGCTTAGTGGCTGTTAGCACAGATACGCAGTATTTT	CASSLVAVSTDTQYF
.	TRBJ1-1	TRBV7-9	.	TGTGCCAGCGCCCCCGGGTCCTTTAACACTGAAGCTTTCTTT	CASAPGSFNTEAFF
once	TRBJ1-2	TRBV6-5	TRBD1	TGTGCCAGCATCTCATGGGACAGGGGGTTGGGCGGCTACACCTTC	CASISWDRGLGGYTF
.	TRBJ1-4	TRBV29-1	.	TGCAGCGGGATGAGACAGGAGGGTGAAAAACTGTTTTTT	CSGMRQEGEKLFF
.	TRBJ2-7	TRBV11-2	.	TGTGCCAGCAGCTTAGCAGGGAACTCCTACGAGCAGTACTTC	CASSLAGNSYEQYF
.	TRBJ2-1	TRBV4-1	TRBD1	TGCGCCAGCAGCCAAGATGAGGGACAGGGACAAGAGCAGTTCTTC	CASSQDEGQGQEQFF
few	TRBJ1-4	TRBV7-8	TRBD1	TGTGCCAGCAGCTTCGTTGGACAGGGGGATGAAAAACTGTTTTTT	CASSFVGQGDEKLFF
.	TRBJ1-5	TRBV30	.	TGTGCCTGGAGCTCGGGACCGAATCAGCCCCAGCATTTT	CAWSSGPNQPQHF
few	TRBJ1-3	TRBV21-1	.	TGTGCCAGGAGACAGGGGAAATCTGCTGGAAACACCATATATTTT	CARRQGKSAGNTIYF
.	TRBJ2-1	TRBV7-9	.	TGTGCCAGCAGCTTAATCCATGAGCAGTTCTTC	CASSLIHEQFF
.	TRBJ2-7	TRBV27	TRBD1	TGTGCCAGCAGTTATTTCGGGACAGGGTCCTACGAGCAGTACTTC	CASSYFGTGSYEQYF
.	TRBJ1-1	TRBV5-4	.	TGTGCCAGCAGGGGGGGTGTCGGGGACACTGAAGCTTTCTTT	CASRGGVGDTEAFF
.	TRBJ1-1	TRBV29-1	.	TGCAGCGTTGGGTTCGCTAAGGACACTGAAGCTTTCTTT	CSVGFAKDTEAFF
.	TRBJ2-1	TRBV30	.	TGTGCCTGGAGTGGCTCAGGGCCTGAGCAGTTCTTC	CAWSGSGPEQFF
.	TRBJ2-7	TRBV2	TRBD2	TGTGCCAGCAGTGACAGCGGGGGGGCCTACGAGCAGTACTTC	CASSDSGGAYEQYF
.	TRBJ2-3	TRBV13	.	TGTGCCAGCAGCTTAGGGTCAGGGCTTTTGACAGATACGCAGTATTTT	CASSLGSGLLTDTQYF
.	TRBJ1-2	TRBV6-5	TRBD1	TGTGCCAGCAGTAGGGACAGCGCACTGGGCTATGGCTACACCTTC	CASSRDSALGYGYTF
.	TRBJ2-3	TRBV5-1	.	TGCGCCAGCAGCTCGGGGGACAGCACAGATACGCAGTATTTT	CASSSGDSTDTQYF
.	TRBJ1-3	TRBV7-8	.	TGTGCCAGCAGCTTAAGGCCAGGGGTTCTGTCTGGAAACACCATATATTTT	CASSLRPGVLSGNTIYF
.	TRBJ1-1	TRBV30	.	TGTGCCTGGGGAACAGGGCTCACTGAAGCTTTCTTT	CAWGTGLTEAFF
.	TRBJ2-5	TRBV9	TRBD2	TGTGCCAGCAGCGTAGGGACTAGCGGGGGACAAGAGACCCAGTACTTC	CASSVGTSGGQETQYF
once	TRBJ2-7	TRBV7-9	.	TGTGCCAGCAGCTTACCGGCATCCTACGAGCAGTACTTC	CASSLPASYEQYF
.	TRBJ1-1	TRBV4-1	.	TGCGCCAGCACCCAATTCGACGACAGCCTGAACGCTTTCTTT	CASTQFDDSLNAFF
.	TRBJ2-3	TRBV29-1	TRBD1	TGCAGCGTTGAGGGGGACAGGGGTACAGATACGCAGTATTTT	CSVEGDRGTDTQYF
.	TRBJ2-3	TRBV9	.	TGTGCCAGCCAGGTCGGGGACACCACCCAAGATACGCAGTATTTT	CASQVGDTTQDTQYF
.	TRBJ2-7	TRBV5-6	TRBD1	TGTGCCAGCAGCTTGCACAGGGGTCACGAGCAGTACTTC	CASSLHRGHEQYF
.	TRBJ1-6	TRBV2	TRBD1	TGTGCCAGCAGGGGTCGGGACAGCTATAATTCACCCCTCCACTTT	CASRGRDSYNSPLHF
.	TRBJ1-5	TRBV12-3/TRBV12-4	.	TGTGCCAGCAGTTTTGGCTTTTCTCAGCCCCAGCATTTT	CASSFGFSQPQHF
.	TRBJ1-3	TRBV30	.	TGTGCTTGGGACGGAAGCTCTGGAAACACCATATATTTT	CAWDGSSGNTIYF
.	TRBJ1-1	TRBV11-2	.	TGTGCCAGCAGCTTAGCCAGGGCAGGGGATTTTCGCAGAGCTTTCTTT	CASSLARAGDFRRAFF
.	TRBJ1-5	TRBV6-5	TRBD1	TGTGCCAGCAGTTGGACAGGGGGCGAGAATCAGCCCCAGCATTTT	CASSWTGGENQPQHF
.	TRBJ2-7	TRBV20-1	TRBD2	TGCAGTGCAGCCCGGGGGGATGAGCAGTACTTC	CSAARGDEQYF
.	TRBJ1-2	TRBV10-3	.	TGTGCCATCAAACAGGGCAACTATGGCTACACCTTC	CAIKQGNYGYTF
few	TRBJ2-7	TRBV5-5	TRBD1	TGTGCCAGCAGCTTGGGACAGGGAAATTATGGCTACGAGCAGTACTTC	CASSLGQGNYGYEQYF
.	TRBJ1-6	TRBV7-9	.	TGTGCCAGCAGCTTGCAGCTCTATAATTCACCCCTCCACTTT	CASSLQLYNSPLHF
.	TRBJ2-3	TRBV21-1	.	TGTGCCAAGGGAAAGCGGGGGGGAGGACTGAAAAGCACAGATACGCAGTATTTT	CAKGKRGGGLKSTDTQYF
.	TRBJ2-3	TRBV10-2	TRBD2	TGCGCCAGCAGTGTTAGCGGGGGGGGAGATACGCAGTATTTT	CASSVSGGGDTQYF
.	TRBJ1-3	TRBV5-6	.	TGTGCCAGCAGCCCTTTTTACGGGGGTGGAAACACCATATATTTT	CASSPFYGGGNTIYF
.	TRBJ1-3	TRBV7-9	.	TGTGCCAGCAGCTTAGCGAGGCAGGCCGATGGAAACACCATATATTTT	CASSLARQADGNTIYF
.	TRBJ1-6	TRBV5-6	.	TGTGCCAGCAGCTCGCCCAGGTCCTTAGCCCTCCACTTT	CASSSPRSLALHF
.	TRBJ2-4	TRBV28	.	TGTGCCAGCAGTGGTACAGGAGCCAAAAACATTCAGTACTTC	CASSGTGAKNIQYF
.	TRBJ1-1	TRBV7-9	.	TGTGCCAGCAGCTTTCCGCCCCGGACCTCGCGGTGGGAAGCTTTCTTT	CASSFPPRTSRWEAFF
.	TRBJ1-5	TRBV3-1/TRBV3-2	.	TGTGCCAGCAGCCAAGGCGATGCCATCCAGCCCCAGCATTTT	CASSQGDAIQPQHF
.	TRBJ1-1	TRBV7-2	.	TGTGCCAGCAGCTTACGAGGCATGAGGAGGAACACTGAAGCTTTCTTT	CASSLRGMRRNTEAFF
.	TRBJ1-1	TRBV7-3	TRBD1	TGTGCCAGCAGCTTTGGACAGGGGTCATGGGCTTTCTTT	CASSFGQGSWAFF
.	TRBJ1-2	TRBV25-1	.	TGTGCCAGCAGTGACCCTGGAGGGGGGCGGGATGGCTACACCTTC	CASSDPGGGRDGYTF
once	TRBJ1-3	TRBV2	TRBD1	TGTGCCAGCACCGACAGGGCCTCAGGAAACACCATATATTTT	CASTDRASGNTIYF
few	TRBJ1-1	TRBV7-8	.	TGTGCCAGCAGCTTCTGGGACGTGAACACTGAAGCTTTCTTT	CASSFWDVNTEAFF
.	TRBJ2-7	TRBV5-5	TRBD2	TGTGCCAGCAGCCCAAGCGGGGGTAGCTACGAGCAGTACTTC	CASSPSGGSYEQYF
few	TRBJ1-2	TRBV19	TRBD1	TGTGCCAGCACAGGGGGTTACTATGGCTACACCTTC	CASTGGYYGYTF
.	TRBJ2-3	TRBV5-1	.	TGCGCCAGCAGCTTGGATGGGGGGCCCACAGATACGCAGTATTTT	CASSLDGGPTDTQYF
.	TRBJ2-3	TRBV27	.	TGTGCCAGCAGGCTAACCTTTAGCACAGATACGCAGTATTTT	CASRLTFSTDTQYF